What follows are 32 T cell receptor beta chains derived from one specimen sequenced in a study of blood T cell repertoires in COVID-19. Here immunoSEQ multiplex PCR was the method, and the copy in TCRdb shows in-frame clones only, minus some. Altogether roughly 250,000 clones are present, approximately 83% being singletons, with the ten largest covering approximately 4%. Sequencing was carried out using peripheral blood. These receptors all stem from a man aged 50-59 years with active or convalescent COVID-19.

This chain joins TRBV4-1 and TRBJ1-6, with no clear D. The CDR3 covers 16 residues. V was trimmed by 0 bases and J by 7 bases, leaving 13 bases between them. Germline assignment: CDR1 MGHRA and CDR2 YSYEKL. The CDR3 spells CASSQETGTRNSPLHF. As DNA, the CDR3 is TGCGCCAGCAGCCAAGAAACGGGTACCCGGAATTCACCCCTCCACTTT.

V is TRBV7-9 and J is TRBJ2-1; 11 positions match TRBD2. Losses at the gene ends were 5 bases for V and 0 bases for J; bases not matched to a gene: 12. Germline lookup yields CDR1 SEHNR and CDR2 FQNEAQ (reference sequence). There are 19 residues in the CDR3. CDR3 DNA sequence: TGTGCCAGCAGCCAGGGTGGGCTAGCGGGGGGCAACTCCTACAATGAGCAGTTCTTC. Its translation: CASSQGGLAGGNSYNEQFF.

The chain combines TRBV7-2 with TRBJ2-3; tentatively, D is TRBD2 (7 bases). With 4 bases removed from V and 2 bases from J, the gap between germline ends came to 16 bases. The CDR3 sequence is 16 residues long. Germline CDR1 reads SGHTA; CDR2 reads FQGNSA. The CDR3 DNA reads TGTGCCAGCAGCTCTCGTCGGGGGGCGTTCACAGATACGCAGTATTTT. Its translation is CASSSRRGAFTDTQYF.

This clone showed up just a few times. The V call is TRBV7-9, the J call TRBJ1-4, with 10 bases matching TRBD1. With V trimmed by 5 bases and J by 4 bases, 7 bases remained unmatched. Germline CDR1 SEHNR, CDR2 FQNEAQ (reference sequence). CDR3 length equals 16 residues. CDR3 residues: CASSPDRGSDNEKLFF. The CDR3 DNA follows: TGTGCCAGCAGCCCGGACAGGGGGTCAGATAATGAAAAACTGTTTTTT.

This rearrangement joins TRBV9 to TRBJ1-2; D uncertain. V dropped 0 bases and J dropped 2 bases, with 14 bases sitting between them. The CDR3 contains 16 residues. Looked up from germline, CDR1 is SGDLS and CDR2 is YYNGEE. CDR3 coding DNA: TGTGCCAGCAGCGTAGACCCAACCAAACAGAACTATGGCTACACCTTC. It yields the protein CASSVDPTKQNYGYTF.

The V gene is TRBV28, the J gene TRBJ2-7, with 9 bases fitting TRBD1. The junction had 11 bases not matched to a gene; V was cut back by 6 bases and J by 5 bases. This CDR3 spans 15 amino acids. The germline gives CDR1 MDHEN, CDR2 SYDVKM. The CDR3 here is CASRLPGQGVHEQYF. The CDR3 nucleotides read TGTGCCAGCAGACTCCCGGGACAGGGTGTCCACGAGCAGTACTTC.

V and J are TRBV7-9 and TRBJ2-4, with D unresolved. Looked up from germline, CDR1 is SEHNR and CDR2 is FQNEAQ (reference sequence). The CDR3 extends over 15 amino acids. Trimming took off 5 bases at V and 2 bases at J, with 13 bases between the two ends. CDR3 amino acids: CASSHRSMTKNIQYF. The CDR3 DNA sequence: TGTGCCAGCAGCCACCGTAGTATGACCAAAAACATTCAGTACTTC.

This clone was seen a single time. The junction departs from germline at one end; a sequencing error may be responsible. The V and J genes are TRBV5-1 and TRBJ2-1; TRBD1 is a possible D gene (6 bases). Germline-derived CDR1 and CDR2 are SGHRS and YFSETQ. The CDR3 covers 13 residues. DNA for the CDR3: TGCGCCAGCAGATTGGACAGAAACAATGAGCAGTTCTTC. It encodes CASRLDRNNEQFF.

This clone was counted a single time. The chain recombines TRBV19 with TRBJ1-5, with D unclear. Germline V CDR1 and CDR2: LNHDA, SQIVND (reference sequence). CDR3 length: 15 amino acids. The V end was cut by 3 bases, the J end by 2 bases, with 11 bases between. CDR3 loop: CASSIREFGNQPQHF. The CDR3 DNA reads TGTGCCAGTAGTATTAGGGAGTTTGGCAATCAGCCCCAGCATTTT.

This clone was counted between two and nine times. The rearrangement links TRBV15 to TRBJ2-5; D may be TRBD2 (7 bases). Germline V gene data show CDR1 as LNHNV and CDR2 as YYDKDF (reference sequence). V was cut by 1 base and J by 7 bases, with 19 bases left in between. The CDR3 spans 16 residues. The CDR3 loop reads CATSRVEGGSFGTQYF. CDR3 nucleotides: TGTGCCACCAGCAGAGTTGAGGGGGGGTCTTTTGGGACCCAGTACTTC.

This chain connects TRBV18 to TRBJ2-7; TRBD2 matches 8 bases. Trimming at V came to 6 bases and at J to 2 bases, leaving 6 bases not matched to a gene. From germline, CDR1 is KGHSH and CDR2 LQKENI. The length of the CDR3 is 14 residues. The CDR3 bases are TGTGCCAGCTCCGAGGAGCGGGGGCCCTACGAGCAGTACTTC. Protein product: CASSEERGPYEQYF.

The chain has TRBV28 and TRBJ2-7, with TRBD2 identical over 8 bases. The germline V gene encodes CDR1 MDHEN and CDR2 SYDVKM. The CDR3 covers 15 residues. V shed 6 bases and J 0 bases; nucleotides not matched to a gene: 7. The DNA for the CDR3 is TGTGCCAGCAGGTCAGCGGGGGAGAGCTCCTACGAGCAGTACTTC. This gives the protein CASRSAGESSYEQYF.

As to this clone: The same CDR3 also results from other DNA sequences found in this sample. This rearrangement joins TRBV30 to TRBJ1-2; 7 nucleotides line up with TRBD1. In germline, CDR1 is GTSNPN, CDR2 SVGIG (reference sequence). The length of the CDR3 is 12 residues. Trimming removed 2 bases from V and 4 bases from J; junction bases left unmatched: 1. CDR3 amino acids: CAWSRDSYGYTF. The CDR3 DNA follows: TGTGCCTGGAGTAGGGACAGCTATGGCTACACCTTC.

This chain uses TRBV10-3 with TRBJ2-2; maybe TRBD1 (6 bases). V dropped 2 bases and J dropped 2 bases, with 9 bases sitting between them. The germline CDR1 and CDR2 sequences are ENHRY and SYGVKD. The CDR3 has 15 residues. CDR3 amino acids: CAISEAGANTGELFF. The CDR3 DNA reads TGTGCCATCAGTGAGGCAGGGGCAAACACCGGGGAGCTGTTTTTT.

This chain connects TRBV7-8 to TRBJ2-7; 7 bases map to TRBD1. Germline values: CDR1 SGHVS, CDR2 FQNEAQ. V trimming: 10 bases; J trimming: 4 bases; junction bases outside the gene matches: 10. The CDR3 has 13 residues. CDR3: CATQGTPPYEQYF. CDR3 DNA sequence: TGTGCCACACAGGGGACGCCCCCTTACGAGCAGTACTTC.

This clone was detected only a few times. The CDR3 nucleotides are TGTGCCAGCAGCCCTAAAATGAACACTGAAGCTTTCTTT. It is translated as CASSPKMNTEAFF. The rearrangement links TRBV14 to TRBJ1-1; D call uncertain. The CDR3 length is 13 residues. Per the germline V gene, CDR1 is SGHDN and CDR2 is FVKESK. The V end lost 4 bases, the J end lost 0 bases, and 6 bases lay between the germline ends.

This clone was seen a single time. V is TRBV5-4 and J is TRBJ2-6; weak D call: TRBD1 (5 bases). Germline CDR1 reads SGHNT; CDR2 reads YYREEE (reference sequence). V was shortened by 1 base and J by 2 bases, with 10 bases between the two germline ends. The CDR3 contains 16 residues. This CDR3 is CASSLPRAAGANVLTF. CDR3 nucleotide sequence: TGTGCCAGCAGCTTGCCCAGGGCGGCTGGGGCCAACGTCCTGACTTTC.

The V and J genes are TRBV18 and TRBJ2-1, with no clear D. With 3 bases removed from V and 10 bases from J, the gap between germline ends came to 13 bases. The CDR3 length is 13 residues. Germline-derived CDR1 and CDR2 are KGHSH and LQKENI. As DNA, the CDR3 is TGTGCCAGCTCACCTGGATCCCCCGGGGAGCAGTTCTTC. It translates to CASSPGSPGEQFF.

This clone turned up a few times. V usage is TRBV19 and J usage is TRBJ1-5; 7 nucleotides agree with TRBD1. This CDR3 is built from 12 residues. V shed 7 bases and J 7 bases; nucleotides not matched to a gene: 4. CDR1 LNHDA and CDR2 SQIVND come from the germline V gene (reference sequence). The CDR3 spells CASKEGAQPQHF. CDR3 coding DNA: TGTGCCAGTAAGGAGGGGGCCCAGCCCCAGCATTTT.

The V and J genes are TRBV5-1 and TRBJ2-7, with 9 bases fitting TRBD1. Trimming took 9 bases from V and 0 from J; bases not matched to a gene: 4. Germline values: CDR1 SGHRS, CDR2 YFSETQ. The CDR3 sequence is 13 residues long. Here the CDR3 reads CATGTGSSYEQYF. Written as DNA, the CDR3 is TGCGCCACAGGGACAGGGAGCTCCTACGAGCAGTACTTC.

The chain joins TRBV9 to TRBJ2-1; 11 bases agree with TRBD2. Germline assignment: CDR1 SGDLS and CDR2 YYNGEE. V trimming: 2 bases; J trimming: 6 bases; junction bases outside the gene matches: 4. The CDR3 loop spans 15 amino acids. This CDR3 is CASSVTSGGPNEQFF. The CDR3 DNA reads TGTGCCAGCAGCGTCACTAGCGGGGGACCCAATGAGCAGTTCTTC.

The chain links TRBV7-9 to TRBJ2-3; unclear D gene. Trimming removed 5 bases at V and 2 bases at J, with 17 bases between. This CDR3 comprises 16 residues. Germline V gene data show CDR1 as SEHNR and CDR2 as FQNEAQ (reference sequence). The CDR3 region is CASSPLSPGHTDTQYF. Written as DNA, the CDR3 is TGTGCCAGCAGCCCCCTTTCCCCGGGTCACACAGATACGCAGTATTTT. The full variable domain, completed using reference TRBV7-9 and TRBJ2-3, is DTGVSQNPRHKITKRGQNVTFRCDPISEHNRLYWYRQTLGQGPEFLTYFQNEAQLEKSRLLSDRFSAERPKGSFSTLEIQRTEQGDSAMYLCASSPLSPGHTDTQYFGPGTRLTVL.

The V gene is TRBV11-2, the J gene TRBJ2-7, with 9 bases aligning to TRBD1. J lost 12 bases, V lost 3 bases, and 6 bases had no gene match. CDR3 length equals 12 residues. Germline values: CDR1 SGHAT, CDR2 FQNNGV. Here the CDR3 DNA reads TGTGCCAGCAGCTTTTCAGGACAGGGGTCGTACTTC. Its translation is CASSFSGQGSYF.

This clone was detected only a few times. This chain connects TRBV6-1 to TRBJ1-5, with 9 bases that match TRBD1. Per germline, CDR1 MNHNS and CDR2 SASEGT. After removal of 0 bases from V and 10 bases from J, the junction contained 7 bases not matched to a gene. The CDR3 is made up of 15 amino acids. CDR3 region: CASSEAGTGPQPQHF. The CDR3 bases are TGTGCCAGCAGTGAAGCTGGGACAGGGCCCCAACCCCAGCATTTT.

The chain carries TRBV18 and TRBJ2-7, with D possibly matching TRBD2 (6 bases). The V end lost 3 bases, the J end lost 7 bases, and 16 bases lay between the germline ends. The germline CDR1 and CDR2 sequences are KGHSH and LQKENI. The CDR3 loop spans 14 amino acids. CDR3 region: CASSPEKGAGEQYF. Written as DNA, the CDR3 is TGTGCCAGCTCACCGGAGAAAGGGGCGGGGGAGCAGTACTTC. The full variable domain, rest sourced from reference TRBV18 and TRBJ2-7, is NAGVMQNPRHLVRRRGQEARLRCSPMKGHSHVYWYRQLPEEGLKFMVYLQKENIIDESGMPKERFSAEFPKEGPSILRIQQVVRGDSAAYFCASSPEKGAGEQYFGPGTRLTVT.

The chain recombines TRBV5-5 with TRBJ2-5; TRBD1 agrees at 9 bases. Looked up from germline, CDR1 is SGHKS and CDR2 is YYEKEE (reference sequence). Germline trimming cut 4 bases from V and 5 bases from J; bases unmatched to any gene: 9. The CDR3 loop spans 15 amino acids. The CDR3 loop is CASSPRTGVGETQYF. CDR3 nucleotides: TGTGCCAGCAGCCCTAGGACAGGGGTTGGTGAGACCCAGTACTTC.

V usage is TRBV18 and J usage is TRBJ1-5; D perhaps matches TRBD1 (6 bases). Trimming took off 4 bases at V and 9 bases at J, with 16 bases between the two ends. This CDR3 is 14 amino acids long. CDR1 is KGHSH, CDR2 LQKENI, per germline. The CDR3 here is CASSQTGPSGPQHF. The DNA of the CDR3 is TGTGCCAGCTCACAGACAGGCCCTAGTGGGCCCCAGCATTTT.

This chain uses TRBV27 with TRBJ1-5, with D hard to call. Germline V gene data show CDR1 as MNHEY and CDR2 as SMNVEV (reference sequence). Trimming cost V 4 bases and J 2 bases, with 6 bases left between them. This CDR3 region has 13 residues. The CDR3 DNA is TGTGCCAGCAGTTCCAGTCGCAATCAGCCCCAGCATTTT. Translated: CASSSSRNQPQHF.

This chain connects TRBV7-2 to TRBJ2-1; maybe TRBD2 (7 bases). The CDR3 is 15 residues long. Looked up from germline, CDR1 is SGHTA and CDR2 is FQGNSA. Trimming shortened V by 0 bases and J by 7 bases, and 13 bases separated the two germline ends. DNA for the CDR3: TGTGCCAGCAGCTTAGCCGGGGGGCGCCTGAATGAGCAGTTCTTC. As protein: CASSLAGGRLNEQFF.

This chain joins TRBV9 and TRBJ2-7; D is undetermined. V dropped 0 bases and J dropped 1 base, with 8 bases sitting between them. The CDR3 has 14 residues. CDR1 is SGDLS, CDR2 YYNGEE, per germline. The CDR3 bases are TGTGCCAGCAGCGTAGACCCCACATCCTACGAGCAGTACTTC. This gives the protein CASSVDPTSYEQYF.

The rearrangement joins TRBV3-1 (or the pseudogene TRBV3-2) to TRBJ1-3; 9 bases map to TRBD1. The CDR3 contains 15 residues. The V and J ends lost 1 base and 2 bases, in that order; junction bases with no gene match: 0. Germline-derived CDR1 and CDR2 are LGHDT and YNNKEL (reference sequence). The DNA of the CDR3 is TGTGCCAGCAGCCAAGGACAGGGGGCTGGAAACACCATATATTTT. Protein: CASSQGQGAGNTIYF.

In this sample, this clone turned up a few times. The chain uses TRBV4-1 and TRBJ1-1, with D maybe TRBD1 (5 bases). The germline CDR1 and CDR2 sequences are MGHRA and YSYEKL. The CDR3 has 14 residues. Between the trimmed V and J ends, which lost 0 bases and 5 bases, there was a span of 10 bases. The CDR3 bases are TGCGCCAGCAGCCAAGATGTGGCAGGGACTGAAGCTTTCTTT. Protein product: CASSQDVAGTEAFF.